The entry below gives a single T cell receptor (beta chain) sequence along with its context. Combining a sample-barcoded 5' primer with a J-beta primer mix, a second PCR ran for roughly 6 to 11 cycles. TCRdb analysed the 5' RACE reads with MiXCR anew, one entry per CDR3 protein. Here the sample spans more than 1,400,000 distinct CDR3 sequences, about 43% being singletons. In terms of origin and age, donors were healthy Caucasian individuals from Russia aged about 6 to 90. Each of the donors had 9 to 10 milliliters of peripheral blood drawn into EDTA-treated Vacutainer tubes. J lost 9 bases, V lost 7 bases, and 14 bases had no gene match. The CDR3 consists of 15 residues. These data belong to a study of blood T cells in healthy people across ages.

Material for sequencing was blood. This sequence was found in a woman aged 18-35 years in good health. The chain couples TRBV12-3 or TRBV12-4 to TRBJ1-4, with 7 bases that match TRBD1. CDR3 in DNA: TGTGCCAGCACCGCAAAGGGACAGATCCATAAAAAACTGTTTTTT. This translates into CASTAKGQIHKKLFF.